These T cell receptor beta chains were read from a single sample in a study of a mutant IDH1 vaccine in newly diagnosed glioma. Clones were sequenced by immunoSEQ multiplex PCR, and TCRdb holds only the in-frame ones, with some missing. The sample carries 23,000 or so clones, 70% to 85% recorded once. For these TCRs, the target antigens are not known. The input for sequencing was PBMCs, taken from a glioma patient whose treatment included an IDH1 peptide vaccine. These receptors originate from a man aged 35 to 55 with glioma. The CDR3 runs from the conserved cysteine through the conserved F or W. D genes are given only for firm matches. Size is omitted from some rows. Given values are once, few, many or a class for expanded clones.

cdr3_aa: CASSINSYEQYF
cdr3_nt: TGCGCCAGCAGCATTAACTCCTACGAGCAGTACTTC
clone_size: -
v_call: TRBV5-1
d_call: -
j_call: TRBJ2-7

cdr3_aa: CASSRAASEQFF
cdr3_nt: TGCGCCAGCAGCCGAGCCGCGAGTGAGCAGTTCTTC
clone_size: -
v_call: TRBV5-1
d_call: -
j_call: TRBJ2-1

cdr3_aa: CASSLGQGSFYEQYF
cdr3_nt: TGTGCCAGCAGCTTGGGACAGGGGAGTTTCTACGAGCAGTACTTC
clone_size: -
v_call: TRBV5-8
d_call: TRBD1
j_call: TRBJ2-7

cdr3_aa: CASSLGQGASGGDRYTF
cdr3_nt: TGTGCCAGCAGCCTTGGGCAGGGGGCTTCGGGAGGTGATCGCTACACCTTC
clone_size: -
v_call: TRBV7-8
d_call: TRBD1
j_call: TRBJ1-2

cdr3_aa: CASRSGAPYNEQFF
cdr3_nt: TGTGCCAGTAGGAGCGGGGCGCCCTACAATGAGCAGTTCTTC
clone_size: -
v_call: TRBV19
d_call: TRBD2
j_call: TRBJ2-1

cdr3_aa: CASTRDLKNTGELFF
cdr3_nt: TGTGCCAGCACCCGGGACTTGAAGAACACCGGGGAGCTGTTTTTT
clone_size: -
v_call: TRBV6-5
d_call: -
j_call: TRBJ2-2

cdr3_aa: CASSPSTGEKLFF
cdr3_nt: TGTGCCAGTAGTCCAAGTACGGGCGAAAAACTGTTTTTT
clone_size: -
v_call: TRBV19
d_call: -
j_call: TRBJ1-4

cdr3_aa: CASSSTFMSGFHSYNEQFF
cdr3_nt: TGTGCCAGTAGTTCCACCTTTATGTCGGGGTTCCATAGCTACAATGAGCAGTTCTTC
clone_size: few
v_call: TRBV19
d_call: -
j_call: TRBJ2-1

cdr3_aa: CASSPFSTGQGNTEAFF
cdr3_nt: TGTGCCAGCAGTCCCTTCTCTACAGGACAGGGGAACACTGAAGCTTTCTTT
clone_size: once
v_call: TRBV6-4
d_call: TRBD1
j_call: TRBJ1-1

cdr3_aa: CASSYGAELYEQYF
cdr3_nt: TGTGCCAGCAGTTACGGGGCCGAGCTTTACGAGCAGTACTTC
clone_size: -
v_call: TRBV6-5
d_call: -
j_call: TRBJ2-7

cdr3_aa: CASSAGTSGGIADTQYF
cdr3_nt: TGTGCCAGCAGTGCGGGGACTAGCGGGGGAATCGCAGATACGCAGTATTTT
clone_size: -
v_call: TRBV2
d_call: TRBD2
j_call: TRBJ2-3

cdr3_aa: CASSQGTSGRDTQYF
cdr3_nt: TGTGCCAGCAGCCAAGGGACTAGCGGGAGAGATACGCAGTATTTT
clone_size: -
v_call: TRBV14
d_call: TRBD2
j_call: TRBJ2-3

cdr3_aa: CASSQVGSGDTQYF
cdr3_nt: TGCGCCAGCAGCCAAGTCGGGAGTGGCGATACGCAGTATTTT
clone_size: -
v_call: TRBV4-1
d_call: -
j_call: TRBJ2-3

cdr3_aa: CASSPLTGRYNEQFF
cdr3_nt: TGTGCCAGCAGTCCCTTAACAGGGAGATACAATGAGCAGTTCTTC
clone_size: -
v_call: TRBV28
d_call: -
j_call: TRBJ2-1

cdr3_aa: CASSLGQGQETQYF
cdr3_nt: TGTGCCAGCAGTTTAGGGCAGGGACAAGAGACCCAGTACTTC
clone_size: -
v_call: TRBV28
d_call: -
j_call: TRBJ2-5

cdr3_aa: CASSFGKDNQPQHF
cdr3_nt: TGTGCCAGCAGCTTTGGGAAGGACAATCAGCCCCAGCATTTT
clone_size: -
v_call: TRBV7-9
d_call: -
j_call: TRBJ1-5

cdr3_aa: CASSPGGRDSNQPQHF
cdr3_nt: TGTGCCAGCAGTCCTGGGGGCAGAGATAGCAATCAGCCCCAGCATTTT
clone_size: -
v_call: TRBV28
d_call: -
j_call: TRBJ1-5

cdr3_aa: CASSDSHLTFGELFF
cdr3_nt: TGTGCCAGCAGTGACAGTCACCTGACTTTTGGGGAGCTGTTTTTT
clone_size: -
v_call: TRBV7-9
d_call: -
j_call: TRBJ2-2

cdr3_aa: CASRHTRQGSYGYTF
cdr3_nt: TGTGCCAGCAGGCATACAAGACAGGGCTCCTATGGCTACACCTTC
clone_size: -
v_call: TRBV6-5
d_call: TRBD1
j_call: TRBJ1-2

cdr3_aa: CASSYSYNNEQFF
cdr3_nt: TGTGCCAGCAGTTACTCTTATAACAATGAGCAGTTCTTC
clone_size: -
v_call: TRBV6-5
d_call: -
j_call: TRBJ2-1

cdr3_aa: CASSGSRVGETQYF
cdr3_nt: TGTGCCAGCAGCGGGAGTCGGGTGGGAGAGACCCAGTACTTC
clone_size: -
v_call: TRBV11-2
d_call: -
j_call: TRBJ2-5

cdr3_aa: CASSYTGTGVYEQYF
cdr3_nt: TGTGCCAGCAGTTACACCGGGACAGGAGTTTACGAGCAGTACTTC
clone_size: -
v_call: TRBV6-5
d_call: TRBD1
j_call: TRBJ2-7

cdr3_aa: CASGLVVGGRGTGELFF
cdr3_nt: TGTGCTAGTGGTTTGGTAGTCGGGGGGCGCGGCACCGGGGAGCTGTTTTTT
clone_size: -
v_call: TRBV12-5
d_call: -
j_call: TRBJ2-2

cdr3_aa: CASSPLGVGSNYGYTF
cdr3_nt: TGTGCCAGCAGCCCTCTTGGTGTAGGGTCGAACTATGGCTACACCTTC
clone_size: -
v_call: TRBV7-8
d_call: -
j_call: TRBJ1-2

cdr3_aa: CASSTESNTEAFF
cdr3_nt: TGTGCCAGCAGCACAGAGTCGAACACTGAAGCTTTCTTT
clone_size: few
v_call: TRBV6-4
d_call: -
j_call: TRBJ1-1